This TCR beta chain is drawn from a study of Ad26.COV2.S vaccination and SARS-CoV-2 variants. Study details: Intramuscularly, Ad26.COV2.S was given either once or twice, 56 days apart.

In regard to this clone: Its antigen is unknown.

Assay used: immunoSEQ multiplex PCR; TCRdb lists only in-frame clones, some missing. The sample has approximately 360,000 clones, 83% seen once. The CDR3 totals 15 residues. The germline gives CDR1 KGHDR, CDR2 SFDVKD. Trimming removed 0 bases at V and 7 bases at J, with 14 bases between. Regarding the study as a whole: The breadth of spike-specific CD8+ and CD4+ T cell responses after vaccination was reportedly substantial.

Treatment noted: 19 received Ad26.COV2.S at low or high dose, single or two shots; roughly five received placebo; per-sample allocation not given. Following the first vaccine or placebo injection, samples were taken on day 63. The study used a vaccine consisting of an Ad26 vector that expressed Wuhan-strain SARS-CoV-2 spike. Specimen: peripheral blood, collected in a trial of Ad26.COV2.S vaccine versus placebo. The chain is built from TRBV24-1 and TRBJ2-5; D may be TRBD1 or TRBD2 (6 bases each). The sequence was obtained from a person aged 18-60 years who received the Ad26.COV2.S COVID-19 vaccine or a placebo. The CDR3 region has the DNA TGTGCCACCAGTGATTTGATGGCAGGGGAGGTGACCCAGTACTTC. This translates into CATSDLMAGEVTQYF.